This entry lists 31 T cell receptor beta chains sequenced from one sample in a study of cytomegalovirus exposure and HLA in healthy donors. The PCR made use of 60 Vbeta and 13 Jbeta primers. This table comes from immunoSEQ multiplex PCR, and its TCRdb copy is limited to in-frame clones, with some not included. Among roughly 200,000 clones listed, about 83% were seen once. The specimen was PBMCs. Receptors were obtained from a female donor in good health and CMV-seronegative.

As regards this clone: Within the sample, other DNA sequences also encode this same CDR3. The chain employs TRBV10-3 and TRBJ1-3, with D uncertain. V lost 0 bases, J lost 3 bases, and 6 bases lay in between. Germline V gene sequence: CDR1 ENHRY, CDR2 SYGVKD. The CDR3 is 14 residues long. The CDR3 sequence is CAISESSVGNTIYF. The CDR3 coding sequence is TGTGCCATCAGTGAGTCGTCAGTTGGAAACACCATATATTTT.

The chain recombines TRBV14 with TRBJ2-5, with D perhaps TRBD2 (6 bases). The DNA end favors TRBJ2-7, so the J call may be wrong. Germline loops: CDR1 SGHDN, CDR2 FVKESK. The CDR3 contains 13 residues. Written as DNA, the CDR3 is TGTGCCAGCAGCCAAGATCTGGAGGGCGAGCAGTACTTC. Translating gives CASSQDLEGEQYF.

The J gene is TRBJ2-3, the V gene TRBV7-2; 8 bases line up with TRBD2. Trimming removed 3 bases from V and 2 bases from J; junction bases left unmatched: 4. The CDR3 contains 15 residues. Germline assignment: CDR1 SGHTA and CDR2 FQGNSA. The CDR3 bases are TGTGCCAGCAGCTTCCCTAGCGGGTTCACAGATACGCAGTATTTT. It codes for CASSFPSGFTDTQYF.

The chain joins TRBV11-2 to TRBJ2-7; possible D gene TRBD1, 6 bases. Trimming removed 5 bases from V and 3 bases from J, with 11 bases in between. The germline gives CDR1 SGHAT, CDR2 FQNNGV. The CDR3 covers 13 residues. The CDR3 region is CASSPQGGYEQYF. In DNA form, the CDR3 reads TGTGCCAGCAGCCCTCAAGGGGGCTACGAGCAGTACTTC.

This clone was counted between two and nine times. J is TRBJ2-2 and V is TRBV7-3, with TRBD1 matching 8 bases. CDR3 size: 15 residues. The germline CDR1 and CDR2 sequences are SGHTA and FQGTGA. The trim removed 5 bases at V and 4 bases at J, leaving 6 bases unmatched. The CDR3 nucleotides are TGTGCCAGCAGCCCTCGGACAGGGTCCACCGGGGAGCTGTTTTTT. Protein sequence: CASSPRTGSTGELFF.

This chain uses TRBV2 with TRBJ1-6; D is unclear. V was clipped by 1 base and J by 8 bases, with 12 bases between them. The CDR3 extends over 15 amino acids. Germline V gene data show CDR1 as SNHLY and CDR2 as FYNNEI. The CDR3 DNA reads TGTGCCAGCAGTGAAGAATGGTCGAGGGATTCACCCCTCCACTTT. Amino acid sequence: CASSEEWSRDSPLHF.

V gene TRBV9 combines with J gene TRBJ1-1, with D tentatively TRBD1 (5 bases). CDR1 SGDLS and CDR2 YYNGEE come from the germline V gene. The CDR3 loop spans 15 amino acids. V was clipped by 4 bases and J by 6 bases, with 19 bases between them. The CDR3 region is CASSTAPDGGSEAFF. CDR3 sequence (DNA): TGTGCCAGCAGCACCGCCCCGGACGGGGGGTCTGAAGCTTTCTTT. Looking up the rest from reference TRBV9 and TRBJ1-1 gives the full variable domain: DSGVTQTPKHLITATGQRVTLRCSPRSGDLSVYWYQQSLDQGLQFLIQYYNGEERAKGNILERFSAQQFPDLHSELNLSSLELGDSALYFCASSTAPDGGSEAFFGQGTRLTVV.

This rearrangement joins TRBV30 to TRBJ1-4; D ambiguous. The CDR3 covers 15 residues. Trimming removed 3 bases at V and 0 bases at J, with 11 bases between. Germline V CDR1 and CDR2: GTSNPN, SVGIG (reference sequence). DNA of the CDR3: TGTGCCTGGAGCGCCCAACTTTCAACTAATGAAAAACTGTTTTTT. Its protein product is CAWSAQLSTNEKLFF.

This chain uses TRBV15 with TRBJ1-5; TRBD1 aligns across 10 bases. V was clipped by 3 bases and J by 3 bases; unmatched bases: 11. There are 18 residues in the CDR3. Germline values: CDR1 LNHNV, CDR2 YYDKDF (reference sequence). This chain's CDR3 is CATSRGHGDRGTNQPQHF. As DNA, the CDR3 is TGTGCCACCAGCAGGGGCCATGGGGACAGGGGAACCAATCAGCCCCAGCATTTT. The full variable domain, its missing parts supplied by reference TRBV15 and TRBJ1-5, is DAMVIQNPRYQVTQFGKPVTLSCSQTLNHNVMYWYQQKSSQAPKLLFHYYDKDFNNEADTPDNFQSRRPNTSFCFLDIRSPGLGDTAMYLCATSRGHGDRGTNQPQHFGDGTRLSIL.

This rearrangement joins TRBV14 to TRBJ1-2, with 8 bases identical to TRBD1. Germline values: CDR1 SGHDN, CDR2 FVKESK. Trimming cost V 4 bases and J 13 bases; bases outside gene matches: 8. This CDR3 region has 12 residues. In DNA, the CDR3 is TGTGCCAGCAGCCCTTCGCAGGGGGCGCGCACCTTC. The encoded protein is CASSPSQGARTF.

CDR3: CASSPTDTQYF. In DNA, the CDR3 is TGTGCCAGCAGTCCAACAGATACGCAGTATTTT. The rearrangement joins TRBV6-6 to TRBJ2-3; no definite D call. Germline V CDR1 and CDR2: MNHNY, SVGAGI (reference sequence). The ends were cut back, 5 bases at V and 3 bases at J, with 3 bases in the middle. The CDR3 is 11 residues long.

The chain recombines TRBV6-5 with TRBJ2-7; the match to TRBD1 covers 7 bases. The CDR3 runs 15 residues. CDR1 MNHEY and CDR2 SVGAGI come from the germline V gene. The trim removed 4 bases at V and 6 bases at J, leaving 12 bases unmatched. CDR3 sequence (DNA): TGTGCCAGCAGTTCCTCCGGGACAGCGTGGGGCGAGCAGTACTTC. Encoded protein: CASSSSGTAWGEQYF.

The genes are TRBV7-9 and TRBJ2-2, with a tentative D call TRBD1 (5 bases). Trimming stripped 5 bases from V and 5 bases from J, with 18 bases between. The germline CDR1 and CDR2 sequences are SEHNR and FQNEAQ (reference sequence). The CDR3 is 16 residues long. The CDR3 region has the DNA TGTGCCAGCAGCCGTCAAACAGGTGGCTTGACCGGGGAGCTGTTTTTT. It specifies CASSRQTGGLTGELFF.

The chain has TRBV19 and TRBJ1-1; tentative D call: TRBD1 (5 bases). Looked up from germline, CDR1 is LNHDA and CDR2 is SQIVND (reference sequence). This CDR3 comprises 12 residues. The germline V and J ends were trimmed by 6 bases and 7 bases, with 12 bases remaining between them. Written as DNA, the CDR3 is TGTGCCAGTAGGCCTCGGGGGAGTGAAGCTTTCTTT. This codes for CASRPRGSEAFF.

This chain uses TRBV29-1 with TRBJ2-5; D might be TRBD1 (7 bases). This CDR3 has 16 residues. Germline loops: CDR1 SQVTM, CDR2 ANQGSEA. Trimming left V 6 bases short and J 5 bases short, with 25 bases between. DNA of the CDR3: TGCAGCGTAAACAGGGGAGGCAGACAGGGTTATGAGACCCAGTACTTC. Translating gives CSVNRGGRQGYETQYF.

This sequence joins TRBV19 and TRBJ2-3, with D perhaps matching TRBD1 (5 bases). In germline, CDR1 is LNHDA, CDR2 SQIVND (reference sequence). V dropped 6 bases and J dropped 4 bases, with 14 bases sitting between them. The CDR3 is 14 amino acids. The CDR3 DNA reads TGTGCCAGTAGGGAAACAGGCGTCCCAGATACGCAGTATTTT. Translated, it gives CASRETGVPDTQYF.

This clone was observed a few times. V is TRBV6-1 and J is TRBJ2-7; the D is unclear. CDR1 is MNHNS, CDR2 SASEGT, per germline. The CDR3 sequence is 13 residues long. The V end was cut by 6 bases, the J end by 3 bases, with 12 bases between. CDR3 DNA: TGTGCCAGCAGGGGCTGGCAGCTCTACGAGCAGTACTTC. It translates to CASRGWQLYEQYF.

The chain uses TRBV9 and TRBJ2-1, with 12 bases fitting TRBD2. J was trimmed by 7 bases and V by 3 bases; bases with no gene match: 8. Germline CDR1 reads SGDLS; CDR2 reads YYNGEE. This CDR3 contains 16 residues. The DNA for the CDR3 is TGTGCCAGCAGCGGGAGACTAGCGGGGGACCAAAATGAGCAGTTCTTC. This gives the protein CASSGRLAGDQNEQFF.

The genes are TRBV6-5 and TRBJ1-2; D is undetermined. This CDR3 has 15 residues. Per the germline V gene, CDR1 is MNHEY and CDR2 is SVGAGI. V was clipped by 2 bases and J by 4 bases, with 14 bases between them. CDR3 loop: CASSYQPVASYGYTF. CDR3 in DNA: TGTGCCAGCAGTTACCAACCTGTGGCCTCCTATGGCTACACCTTC.

The J gene is TRBJ2-7, the V gene TRBV15; 8 nucleotides align to TRBD1. The CDR3 consists of 13 residues. V lost 5 bases to trimming and J lost 7 bases; unmatched junction nucleotides: 7. The germline V gene encodes CDR1 LNHNV and CDR2 YYDKDF (reference sequence). As DNA, the CDR3 is TGTGCCACCAGCCCGGACAGGGTGAGGGAGCAGTACTTC. Protein sequence: CATSPDRVREQYF.

The chain couples TRBV19 to TRBJ1-2; 7 bases agree with TRBD1. Losses at the gene ends were 3 bases for V and 5 bases for J; bases not matched to a gene: 6. The CDR3 length is 14 residues. Germline V gives CDR1 LNHDA, CDR2 SQIVND (reference sequence). The CDR3 coding sequence is TGTGCCAGTAGTATTTTGGCAGGGGGTTATGGCTACACCTTC. Encoded protein: CASSILAGGYGYTF. The whole variable domain, remainder taken from reference TRBV19 and TRBJ1-2, is DGGITQSPKYLFRKEGQNVTLSCEQNLNHDAMYWYRQDPGQGLRLIYYSQIVNDFQKGDIAEGYSVSREKKESFPLTVTSAQKNPTAFYLCASSILAGGYGYTFGSGTRLTVV.

This CDR3 reads CAISERHGGQSYEQYF. The CDR3 DNA reads as TGTGCCATCAGTGAGAGGCACGGAGGGCAGTCCTACGAGCAGTACTTC. The chain uses TRBV10-3 and TRBJ2-5; weak D call: TRBD2 (6 bases). The assigned J gene may be wrong: the sequence end matches TRBJ2-7 better. Germline CDR1 ENHRY, CDR2 SYGVKD. This CDR3 is 16 amino acids long.

The genes are TRBV9 and TRBJ2-1; 13 nucleotides line up with TRBD2. CDR3 length: 17 amino acids. J gave up 0 bases and V 4 bases, and 4 bases lay outside the gene matches. Germline loops: CDR1 SGDLS, CDR2 YYNGEE. The CDR3 DNA reads as TGTGCCAGCAGCCCTCGGACTAGCGGGAGCTCCTACAATGAGCAGTTCTTC. Encoded protein: CASSPRTSGSSYNEQFF.

The rearrangement uses TRBV15 and TRBJ2-3; 9 bases are shared with TRBD1. J gave up 7 bases and V 0 bases, and 5 bases lay outside the gene matches. Germline CDR1 LNHNV, CDR2 YYDKDF (reference sequence). This CDR3 has 15 amino acids. The CDR3 protein is CATSREGQGVNTQYF. In DNA, the CDR3 is TGTGCCACCAGCAGAGAGGGACAGGGTGTAAATACGCAGTATTTT.

This chain uses TRBV5-1 with TRBJ2-7, with 11 bases aligning to TRBD2. The CDR3 has 15 residues. V dropped 5 bases and J dropped 5; count of bases not matched to a gene: 9. The germline CDR1 and CDR2 sequences are SGHRS and YFSETQ. The DNA for the CDR3 is TGCGCCAGCAGGCGTCTAACTAGCGGGGGCCACGAGCAGTACTTC. Translation: CASRRLTSGGHEQYF.

J is TRBJ1-2 and V is TRBV28; no clear D. The V and J ends lost 2 bases and 3 bases respectively, with 10 bases between them. The V gene's germline CDR1 is MDHEN and CDR2 SYDVKM. The CDR3 runs 14 residues. The CDR3 DNA follows: TGTGCCAGCAGTTTAGGGCAGGCTCACTATGGCTACACCTTC. It translates to CASSLGQAHYGYTF.

The genes are TRBV6-6 and TRBJ2-5; the match to TRBD1 covers 7 bases. The junction had 16 bases not matched to a gene; V was cut back by 7 bases and J by 11 bases. Germline assignment: CDR1 MNHNY and CDR2 SVGAGI (reference sequence). There are 14 residues in the CDR3. CDR3 bases: TGTGCCAGCACCATCAGGGAAGGGGGCTTGGAGCAGTACTTC. Residues: CASTIREGGLEQYF.

The CDR3 DNA reads TGTGCCACCAGCAGACCGGGAGTGGATTACGAGCAGTACTTC. Residues: CATSRPGVDYEQYF. The rearrangement joins TRBV15 to TRBJ2-7; D is possibly TRBD2 (6 bases). Trimming pared 2 bases from V and 4 bases from J, leaving 12 bases between. Germline lookup yields CDR1 LNHNV and CDR2 YYDKDF (reference sequence). The CDR3 runs 14 residues.

This rearrangement joins TRBV11-3 to TRBJ2-2; TRBD2 matches at 8 bases. This CDR3 spans 19 amino acids. V shed 1 base and J 1 base; nucleotides not matched to a gene: 11. CDR1 and CDR2 (germline): SGHNT, YENEEA. The CDR3 reads CASSLAGGFLGLNTGELFF. In DNA form, the CDR3 reads TGTGCCAGCAGCTTAGCGGGAGGGTTTTTAGGTCTGAACACCGGGGAGCTGTTTTTT.

The rearrangement uses TRBV7-8 and TRBJ2-5; the D gene is possibly TRBD1 (6 bases). The germline V gene encodes CDR1 SGHVS and CDR2 FQNEAQ. Trimming removed 6 bases at V and 4 bases at J, with 15 bases between. The CDR3 has 14 residues. Written as DNA, the CDR3 is TGTGCCAGCAGTTACTCGAGGGGGAGAGAGACCCAGTACTTC. As protein: CASSYSRGRETQYF.

This clone was observed a handful of times. The gene calls are TRBV4-1 and TRBJ1-1; 8 nucleotides align to TRBD1. The germline gives CDR1 MGHRA, CDR2 YSYEKL. The CDR3 is made up of 15 amino acids. V shed 2 bases, J shed 4 bases, and the junction held 6 bases outside the gene matches. The CDR3 nucleotides are TGCGCCAGCAGCCAACTACAGACAGGGGTCACTGAAGCTTTCTTT. Its translation: CASSQLQTGVTEAFF.